These 22 T cell receptor beta chains originate from one sample sequenced in a study of blood T cell repertoires in COVID-19. Clones were sequenced by immunoSEQ multiplex PCR, and TCRdb holds only the in-frame ones, with some missing. Here the sample spans 100,000 to 150,000 clones, about three quarters being singletons. Sequenced input: peripheral blood. These receptors originate from a man between 65 and 85 years old with acute or convalescent COVID-19.

The chain is built from TRBV29-1 and TRBJ2-1; 12 nucleotides line up with TRBD2. Germline CDR1 is SQVTM and CDR2 is ANQGSEA. V trimming: 5 bases; J trimming: 4 bases; junction bases outside the gene matches: 0. The CDR3 has 13 amino acids. The CDR3 sequence: CSVLAGGYNEQFF. The CDR3 DNA sequence: TGCAGCGTTCTAGCGGGGGGGTACAATGAGCAGTTCTTC.

The genes are TRBV11-2 and TRBJ1-5; 9 nucleotides agree with TRBD1. Unmatched junction bases numbered 9, after V lost 5 bases and J lost 7 bases. CDR1 SGHAT and CDR2 FQNNGV come from the germline V gene. The CDR3 is made up of 15 amino acids. The CDR3 coding sequence is TGTGCCAGCAGCAGAACCGGGACAGGGCCCCAGCCCCAGCATTTT. This encodes CASSRTGTGPQPQHF.

This chain links TRBV5-1 with TRBJ2-1; 10 positions match TRBD1. CDR1 and CDR2 from the germline V gene are SGHRS and YFSETQ. There are 15 residues in the CDR3. V gave up 4 bases and J gave up 2 bases; unmatched junction bases: 3. The CDR3 region is CASSGDRGTYNEQFF. CDR3 nucleotides: TGCGCCAGCAGCGGGGACAGGGGTACCTACAATGAGCAGTTCTTC.

The chain uses TRBV10-3 and TRBJ2-7; 10 bases match TRBD2. CDR1 and CDR2 (germline): ENHRY, SYGVKD. V was pared by 7 bases and J by 2 bases, with 5 bases of the junction left unmatched. The CDR3 totals 14 residues. The CDR3 reads CAITPGLATYEQYF. CDR3 DNA sequence: TGTGCCATCACTCCGGGACTAGCGACCTACGAGCAGTACTTC.

The rearrangement joins TRBV27 to TRBJ1-5; 7 bases align to TRBD1. The V and J ends lost 5 bases and 6 bases, in that order; junction bases with no gene match: 7. This CDR3 has 14 amino acids. Germline assignment: CDR1 MNHEY and CDR2 SMNVEV (reference sequence). The CDR3 nucleotides read TGTGCCAGCAGTGCAGACAGGGCAGGTCAGCCCCAGCATTTT. Translating gives CASSADRAGQPQHF.

The CDR3 region is CASTFGTGGRETQYF. As DNA, the CDR3 is TGTGCCAGCACCTTCGGGACAGGGGGCCGGGAGACCCAGTACTTC. The genes are TRBV7-9 and TRBJ2-5; 12 bases match TRBD1. This CDR3 has 15 residues. V lost 7 bases and J lost 5; bases outside the gene matches: 8. Germline-derived CDR1 and CDR2 are SEHNR and FQNEAQ (reference sequence).

This clone was counted once. V and J are TRBV27 and TRBJ1-1, with D hard to call. The V gene's germline CDR1 is MNHEY and CDR2 SMNVEV (reference sequence). The CDR3 loop spans 14 amino acids. Trimming took off 0 bases at V and 5 bases at J, with 10 bases between the two ends. The CDR3 protein is CASSLSISVTEAFF. The CDR3 DNA reads TGTGCCAGCAGTTTATCGATATCGGTTACTGAAGCTTTCTTT.

The V gene is TRBV5-1, the J gene TRBJ2-7; tentative D call: TRBD2 (5 bases). V gave up 0 bases and J gave up 1 base, with 11 bases separating them. The CDR3 runs to 15 residues. Looked up from germline, CDR1 is SGHRS and CDR2 is YFSETQ. DNA for the CDR3: TGCGCCAGCAGCTTGGCCGGGGATTTATCCTACGAGCAGTACTTC. It is translated as CASSLAGDLSYEQYF. Full variable domain (remainder filled in from reference TRBV5-1 and TRBJ2-7): KAGVTQTPRYLIKTRGQQVTLSCSPISGHRSVSWYQQTPGQGLQFLFEYFSETQRNKGNFPGRFSGRQFSNSRSEMNVSTLELGDSALYLCASSLAGDLSYEQYFGPGTRLTVT.

This clone appeared a few times. The chain joins TRBV10-3 to TRBJ1-1; D is unclear. Trimming removed 6 bases at V and 5 bases at J, with 10 bases between. The CDR3 contains 12 residues. Germline CDR1 ENHRY, CDR2 SYGVKD. The CDR3 DNA reads TGTGCCATCAGGAACAGAGCTACTGAAGCTTTCTTT. Translated, it gives CAIRNRATEAFF.

The V gene is TRBV27, the J gene TRBJ1-1; D gene ambiguous. This CDR3 is built from 13 residues. Per germline, CDR1 MNHEY and CDR2 SMNVEV (reference sequence). Trimming took 5 bases from V and 2 from J, leaving 9 bases between them. CDR3 sequence: CASSTLLNTEAFF. The CDR3 DNA is TGTGCCAGCAGTACCTTACTAAACACTGAAGCTTTCTTT.

V usage is TRBV5-1 and J usage is TRBJ2-5, with D tentatively TRBD1 (5 bases). Germline assignment: CDR1 SGHRS and CDR2 YFSETQ. The CDR3 extends over 14 amino acids. V was trimmed by 1 base and J by 1 base, leaving 8 bases between them. The CDR3 sequence is CASSLNGAQETQYF. The DNA for the CDR3 is TGCGCCAGCAGCTTGAATGGGGCCCAAGAGACCCAGTACTTC.

The V call is TRBV7-9, the J call TRBJ2-7; a weak D match, TRBD2 (7 bases). Trimming took off 1 base at V and 5 bases at J, with 12 bases between the two ends. Germline values: CDR1 SEHNR, CDR2 FQNEAQ (reference sequence). The CDR3 sequence is 14 residues long. CDR3 nucleotide sequence: TGTGCCAGCAGCTTAGGAGGGGGGGCCGACGAGCAGTACTTC. It encodes CASSLGGGADEQYF.

This clone was picked up one time. This rearrangement joins TRBV6-6 to TRBJ1-1; TRBD1 might be the D (5 bases). V lost 0 bases and J 4 bases, leaving 12 bases between the germline ends. There are 15 residues in the CDR3. Germline lookup yields CDR1 MNHNY and CDR2 SVGAGI (reference sequence). The CDR3 region has the DNA TGTGCCAGCAGTTACTCGAGTCTCGGGGGCACTGAAGCTTTCTTT. Residues: CASSYSSLGGTEAFF.

The J gene is TRBJ2-7, the V gene TRBV27; TRBD1 aligns across 9 bases. This CDR3 contains 17 residues. J gave up 4 bases and V 4 bases, and 14 bases lay outside the gene matches. Germline V lookup: CDR1 MNHEY, CDR2 SMNVEV (reference sequence). CDR3 DNA: TGTGCCAGCAGTTCACAGAGGGGACAGGGACCCCCTTACGAGCAGTACTTC. This encodes CASSSQRGQGPPYEQYF.

The genes are TRBV12-5 and TRBJ2-3, with a tentative D call TRBD1 (6 bases). The CDR3 runs 14 residues. Germline V gives CDR1 LGHNT, CDR2 FRNRAP. Trimming removed 3 bases from V and 4 bases from J, with 11 bases in between. CDR3 amino acids: CASGFLTGPDTQYF. CDR3 nucleotides: TGTGCTAGTGGTTTCTTGACAGGACCAGATACGCAGTATTTT.

V usage is TRBV7-2 and J usage is TRBJ2-1; possible D gene TRBD2, 5 bases. This CDR3 has 15 residues. The V end lost 5 bases, the J end lost 0 bases, and 11 bases lay between the germline ends. The germline V gene encodes CDR1 SGHTA and CDR2 FQGNSA. DNA for the CDR3: TGTGCCAGCAGCCCGGACTTAAGCTCCTACAATGAGCAGTTCTTC. Amino acids: CASSPDLSSYNEQFF.

The V and J genes are TRBV2 and TRBJ1-5, with 7 bases that match TRBD1. This CDR3 spans 14 amino acids. After removal of 8 bases from V and 0 bases from J, the junction contained 4 bases not matched to a gene. CDR1 is SNHLY and CDR2 is FYNNEI in the germline V gene. CDR3 sequence: CASGTVYSNQPQHF. CDR3 sequence (DNA): TGTGCCAGCGGGACAGTCTATAGCAATCAGCCCCAGCATTTT. Full variable domain (missing parts from reference TRBV2 and TRBJ1-5): EPEVTQTPSHQVTQMGQEVILRCVPISNHLYFYWYRQILGQKVEFLVSFYNNEISEKSEIFDDQFSVERPDGSNFTLKIRSTKLEDSAMYFCASGTVYSNQPQHFGDGTRLSIL.

This chain connects TRBV2 to TRBJ1-5, with D hard to call. Trimming removed 8 bases at V and 7 bases at J, with 12 bases between. The CDR3 extends over 12 amino acids. Germline V gives CDR1 SNHLY, CDR2 FYNNEI. The CDR3 bases are TGTGCCAGCCAAGTAGTGGGCCAGCCCCAGCATTTT. Protein: CASQVVGQPQHF.

The chain couples TRBV5-1 to TRBJ1-5; D remains ambiguous. V lost 0 bases to trimming and J lost 5 bases, with 6 bases between them. Per germline, CDR1 SGHRS and CDR2 YFSETQ. The CDR3 is made up of 13 amino acids. The CDR3 region has the DNA TGCGCCAGCAGCTTGGGCACAGATCAGCCCCAGCATTTT. It specifies CASSLGTDQPQHF. The variable domain in full, completed from reference TRBV5-1 and TRBJ1-5, reads KAGVTQTPRYLIKTRGQQVTLSCSPISGHRSVSWYQQTPGQGLQFLFEYFSETQRNKGNFPGRFSGRQFSNSRSEMNVSTLELGDSALYLCASSLGTDQPQHFGDGTRLSIL.

The chain recombines TRBV18 with TRBJ2-7; the match to TRBD1 covers 7 bases. The CDR3 length is 14 residues. V lost 4 bases, J lost 5 bases, and 8 bases stayed unmatched. CDR1 and CDR2 from the germline V gene are KGHSH and LQKENI. For the CDR3, the DNA is TGTGCCAGCTCACGAACGACAGGGCTCGACGAGCAGTACTTC. Protein: CASSRTTGLDEQYF.

There are a few counts of this clone. The chain employs TRBV5-1 and TRBJ2-7, with 7 bases that match TRBD1. After removal of 4 bases from V and 0 bases from J, the junction contained 4 bases not matched to a gene. Germline V gene data show CDR1 as SGHRS and CDR2 as YFSETQ. The CDR3 is made up of 14 amino acids. The CDR3 coding sequence is TGCGCCAGCAGCAGGGACAGTTTCTCCTACGAGCAGTACTTC. Translated, it gives CASSRDSFSYEQYF.

The chain is built from TRBV4-2 and TRBJ2-7, with TRBD2 as a possible D gene (6 bases). Germline V gene sequence: CDR1 LGHNA, CDR2 YNFKEQ. V was shortened by 0 bases and J by 7 bases, with 7 bases between the two germline ends. The CDR3 has 12 amino acids. CDR3 in DNA: TGTGCCAGCAGCCAAGATGGGAGGGAGCAGTACTTC. Residues: CASSQDGREQYF.